One and the same sample provided the 9 T cell receptor beta chains below, sequenced in a study of cytomegalovirus exposure and HLA in healthy donors. The method was immunoSEQ multiplex PCR; TCRdb's version includes in-frame clones alone and lacks a portion of them. The sample consists of some 120,000 clones, approximately 91% of them appearing once. Sequencing used PBMCs. The receptors derive from a man aged 25-45 years in good health and CMV-seronegative.

The chain uses TRBV11-3 and TRBJ2-2; D gene unclear. The CDR3 length is 13 residues. Germline V gene sequence: CDR1 SGHNT, CDR2 YENEEA. The ends were cut back, 5 bases at V and 6 bases at J, with 10 bases in the middle. In nucleotides, the CDR3 is TGTGCCAGCAGCCTAAGCCTGGCCGGGGAGCTGTTTTTT. This sequence encodes CASSLSLAGELFF.

The V call is TRBV5-1, the J call TRBJ2-1, with 8 bases matching TRBD2. The V and J ends lost 0 bases and 4 bases, in that order; junction bases with no gene match: 9. Germline V gives CDR1 SGHRS, CDR2 YFSETQ. This CDR3 spans 17 amino acids. The CDR3 DNA sequence: TGCGCCAGCAGCTTGGCTAGCGGGCGATTTTCTTACAATGAGCAGTTCTTC. Translation: CASSLASGRFSYNEQFF.

The chain joins TRBV6-5 to TRBJ2-7, with a weak D call TRBD2 (6 bases). CDR1 MNHEY and CDR2 SVGAGI come from the germline V gene. V was cut by 1 base and J by 2 bases, with 12 bases left in between. The CDR3 has 15 residues. Written as DNA, the CDR3 is TGTGCCAGCAGTTACTTGCTGGAGGGTCCCTACGAGCAGTACTTC. Residues: CASSYLLEGPYEQYF.

This sequence joins TRBV7-9 and TRBJ1-4; no firm D call. Per the germline V gene, CDR1 is SEHNR and CDR2 is FQNEAQ (reference sequence). CDR3 size: 15 residues. V was cut by 5 bases and J by 0 bases, with 10 bases left in between. The CDR3 DNA is TGTGCCAGCAGCGCAACGGGAACAACTAATGAAAAACTGTTTTTT. This gives the protein CASSATGTTNEKLFF.

The chain joins TRBV5-4 to TRBJ1-1, with TRBD1 matching over 7 bases. CDR3 length equals 14 residues. The V gene end was trimmed by 10 bases and the J gene end by 7 bases; junction bases not matched to a gene: 16. The germline V gene encodes CDR1 SGHNT and CDR2 YYREEE (reference sequence). The CDR3 DNA reads as TGTGCCTACAACCACAGGGGCCCAGACATTGAAGCTTTCTTT. Its protein is CAYNHRGPDIEAFF.

This rearrangement joins TRBV7-9 to TRBJ1-5, with TRBD1 identical over 7 bases. The germline CDR1 and CDR2 sequences are SEHNR and FQNEAQ (reference sequence). The CDR3 is made up of 14 amino acids. The V segment lost 4 bases and the J segment 5 bases; nucleotides outside the gene matches: 5. The CDR3 DNA reads as TGTGCCAGCAGCTCTGTAACAGGGGATCAGCCCCAGCATTTT. The encoded protein is CASSSVTGDQPQHF.

The chain carries TRBV29-1 and TRBJ2-1, with 8 positions matching TRBD2. Germline V gene lookup returns CDR1 SQVTM and CDR2 ANQGSEA. V dropped 6 bases and J dropped 5; count of bases not matched to a gene: 6. The CDR3 is 13 amino acids. The CDR3 DNA follows: TGCAGCGTCCTATCCGGGGGGGACAATGAGCAGTTCTTC. Translating gives CSVLSGGDNEQFF.

The J gene is TRBJ2-2, the V gene TRBV10-3; maybe TRBD1 (6 bases). The CDR3 consists of 15 residues. Trimming left V 5 bases short and J 7 bases short, with 17 bases between. Germline V gene sequence: CDR1 ENHRY, CDR2 SYGVKD. The CDR3 loop reads CAISPWTERNGELFF. For the CDR3, the DNA is TGTGCCATCAGTCCCTGGACAGAACGGAACGGGGAGCTGTTTTTT.

J is TRBJ1-3 and V is TRBV6-5; D not certain. V was trimmed by 2 bases and J by 1 base, leaving 9 bases between them. CDR1 and CDR2 (germline): MNHEY, SVGAGI. CDR3 size: 15 residues. The CDR3 sequence: CASSYVAGSGNTIYF. CDR3 in DNA: TGTGCCAGCAGTTACGTGGCTGGTTCTGGAAACACCATATATTTT.